The 26 T cell receptor beta chains in this list originate from one sample, sequenced in a study of control samples from healthy donors and cancer patients. This table comes from immunoSEQ multiplex PCR, and its TCRdb copy is limited to in-frame clones, with some not included. The table has roughly 130,000 clones, 80% to 95% seen once. Sequenced material: blood. The source of these receptors is a man aged 18-30 years in good health.

The V gene is TRBV9, the J gene TRBJ2-5; TRBD2 is a possible D gene (5 bases). Germline V gene lookup returns CDR1 SGDLS and CDR2 YYNGEE. The germline V and J ends were trimmed by 3 bases and 1 base, with 13 bases remaining between them. The CDR3 is made up of 15 amino acids. The CDR3: CASSAGKGFQETQYF. CDR3 nucleotide sequence: TGTGCCAGCAGCGCGGGGAAGGGATTCCAAGAGACCCAGTACTTC.

This chain joins TRBV30 and TRBJ1-2, with D perhaps matching TRBD1 (5 bases). V was pared by 8 bases and J by 1 base, with 8 bases between. Germline V gene data show CDR1 as GTSNPN and CDR2 as SVGIG (reference sequence). The CDR3 consists of 11 residues. The CDR3 loop is CAGGGNYGYTF. CDR3 DNA: TGTGCCGGGGGGGGTAACTATGGCTACACCTTC. Variable domain in full (rest from reference TRBV30 and TRBJ1-2): SQTIHQWPATLVQPVGSPLSLECTVEGTSNPNLYWYRQAAGRGLQLLFYSVGIGQISSEVPQNLSASRPQDRQFILSSKKLLLSDSGFYLCAGGGNYGYTFGSGTRLTVV.

V usage is TRBV3-1 (or the pseudogene TRBV3-2) and J usage is TRBJ2-1; 10 nucleotides line up with TRBD2. Germline CDR1 is LGHDT and CDR2 is YNNKEL (reference sequence). CDR3 length: 17 residues. V shed 8 bases, J shed 2 bases, and the junction held 12 bases outside the gene matches. CDR3 sequence: CASVSGGALGPYNEQFF. CDR3 coding DNA: TGTGCCAGCGTAAGCGGGGGGGCGTTGGGACCCTACAATGAGCAGTTCTTC.

The rearrangement uses TRBV6-5 and TRBJ1-2; D remains ambiguous. V lost 0 bases, J lost 1 base, and 12 bases lay in between. CDR3 size: 16 residues. Germline CDR1 is MNHEY and CDR2 is SVGAGI. This CDR3 reads CASSYSGSHLNYGYTF. The CDR3 region has the DNA TGTGCCAGCAGTTACTCGGGGTCCCACCTTAACTATGGCTACACCTTC.

The chain uses TRBV5-5 and TRBJ2-3; 14 bases align to TRBD2. V lost 3 bases and J lost 1; bases outside the gene matches: 1. CDR3 length equals 16 residues. From germline, CDR1 is SGHKS and CDR2 YYEKEE (reference sequence). The CDR3 spells CASSSGLAGGTDTQYF. CDR3 in DNA: TGTGCCAGCAGCTCGGGACTAGCGGGGGGCACAGATACGCAGTATTTT.

This sequence joins TRBV7-9 and TRBJ2-7; 9 bases are shared with TRBD2. V lost 6 bases, J lost 0 bases, and 18 bases stayed unmatched. This CDR3 has 19 residues. CDR1 is SEHNR and CDR2 is FQNEAQ in the germline V gene (reference sequence). CDR3 sequence (DNA): TGTGCCAGCAGTCGATTGCTAGCGGGGCCATTAAGGAGCTCCTACGAGCAGTACTTC. It specifies CASSRLLAGPLRSSYEQYF. Full variable domain (rest looked up from reference TRBV7-9 and TRBJ2-7): DTGVSQNPRHKITKRGQNVTFRCDPISEHNRLYWYRQTLGQGPEFLTYFQNEAQLEKSRLLSDRFSAERPKGSFSTLEIQRTEQGDSAMYLCASSRLLAGPLRSSYEQYFGPGTRLTVT.

V usage is TRBV10-3 and J usage is TRBJ2-5; 10 positions agree with TRBD1. V trimming: 5 bases; J trimming: 5 bases; junction bases outside the gene matches: 8. Germline CDR1 reads ENHRY; CDR2 reads SYGVKD. This CDR3 region has 15 residues. CDR3 in amino acids: CAISRDRGQGETQYF. The CDR3 nucleotides read TGTGCCATCAGTCGTGACAGGGGGCAGGGGGAGACCCAGTACTTC.

The V call is TRBV6-1, the J call TRBJ1-1; D perhaps matches TRBD1 (5 bases). Germline-derived CDR1 and CDR2 are MNHNS and SASEGT. V was clipped by 2 bases and J by 5 bases, with 15 bases between them. CDR3 length equals 15 residues. CDR3 sequence: CASSESKGVRTEAFF. CDR3 DNA sequence: TGTGCCAGCAGTGAATCGAAAGGGGTGAGGACTGAAGCTTTCTTT.

The chain uses TRBV10-3 and TRBJ1-3; no definite D call. V lost 3 bases, J lost 0 bases, and 12 bases lay in between. This CDR3 comprises 16 residues. The germline CDR1 and CDR2 sequences are ENHRY and SYGVKD. The CDR3 bases are TGTGCCATCAGTGATCGACGGTTTAGCTCTGGAAACACCATATATTTT. Its translation: CAISDRRFSSGNTIYF.

This clone occurred once. The chain couples TRBV6-5 to TRBJ2-7, with 9 bases matching TRBD1. The germline V gene encodes CDR1 MNHEY and CDR2 SVGAGI. The J segment lost 0 bases and the V segment lost 6 bases, leaving 6 bases of the junction unmatched. The CDR3 is 15 amino acids. CDR3 DNA sequence: TGTGCCAGCAGAATTTCGACAGGGGGCTCCTACGAGCAGTACTTC. Translating it yields CASRISTGGSYEQYF.

This chain joins TRBV2 and TRBJ2-3, with TRBD1 matching over 7 bases. Germline CDR1 is SNHLY and CDR2 is FYNNEI. This CDR3 is 14 amino acids long. The ends lost 4 bases at V and 6 bases at J; junction bases unmatched: 7. The CDR3 DNA reads TGTGCCAGCAGTGTGACAGGGTATGCGGATACGCAGTATTTT. It is translated as CASSVTGYADTQYF.

The chain links TRBV29-1 to TRBJ2-1; perhaps D is TRBD1 or TRBD2 (6 bases each). There are 14 residues in the CDR3. Trimming removed 2 bases from V and 3 bases from J, with 11 bases in between. CDR1 and CDR2 (germline): SQVTM, ANQGSEA. Written as DNA, the CDR3 is TGCAGCGTTGAATATGGGGGGCTCTACAATGAGCAGTTCTTC. This translates into CSVEYGGLYNEQFF.

This rearrangement joins TRBV14 to TRBJ1-5; 9 bases are shared with TRBD1. Germline CDR1 and CDR2: SGHDN and FVKESK. J gave up 5 bases and V 2 bases, and 16 bases lay outside the gene matches. This CDR3 contains 19 residues. This CDR3 reads CASSQYGTGCNDLDQPQHF. The CDR3 DNA reads as TGTGCCAGCAGCCAATATGGGACAGGGTGTAATGATCTTGATCAGCCCCAGCATTTT.

This chain uses TRBV19 with TRBJ2-5; D is unclear. CDR1 is LNHDA, CDR2 SQIVND, per germline (reference sequence). The CDR3 sequence is 14 residues long. V lost 6 bases to trimming and J lost 5 bases, with 16 bases between them. The CDR3 nucleotides are TGTGCCAGTAGCTATTCCCAGGCGTCGGAGACCCAGTACTTC. Amino acids: CASSYSQASETQYF.

The gene calls are TRBV27 and TRBJ1-5; TRBD1 matches 10 bases. Germline CDR1 is MNHEY and CDR2 is SMNVEV (reference sequence). The CDR3 contains 15 residues. The V and J ends lost 5 bases and 6 bases, in that order; junction bases with no gene match: 7. The CDR3 nucleotides read TGTGCCAGCAGTACCGCAAGACAGGGGGCTCAGCCCCAGCATTTT. Translating it yields CASSTARQGAQPQHF.

V and J are TRBV5-1 and TRBJ1-5; D perhaps matches TRBD1 (6 bases). Germline lookup yields CDR1 SGHRS and CDR2 YFSETQ. The CDR3 totals 15 residues. Deletions cut 1 base from V and 2 bases from J, with 10 bases between. CDR3 sequence: CASSLTGNGNQPQHF. As DNA, the CDR3 is TGCGCCAGCAGCTTGACAGGGAACGGCAATCAGCCCCAGCATTTT.

The rearrangement joins TRBV21-1 to TRBJ1-5; TRBD1, the D gene given by the table, was not confirmed from the DNA. TRBV21-1 is given as a pseudogene. The length of the CDR3 is 17 residues. CDR3: CASSRPGTASGGQPQHF. The CDR3 DNA sequence: TGTGCCAGCAGCCGCCCCGGGACAGCCTCAGGAGGGCAGCCCCAGCATTTT.

The gene calls are TRBV6-6 and TRBJ1-6; 7 bases line up with TRBD1. This CDR3 comprises 14 residues. Germline V gene lookup returns CDR1 MNHNY and CDR2 SVGAGI (reference sequence). The V and J ends lost 6 bases and 8 bases, in that order; junction bases with no gene match: 7. CDR3: CASSRQGYDSPLHF. CDR3 bases: TGTGCCAGCAGCCGACAGGGTTACGATTCACCCCTCCACTTT.

The rearrangement links TRBV2 to TRBJ2-3; D is unresolved. Trimming left V 4 bases short and J 5 bases short, with 16 bases between. Germline V gene sequence: CDR1 SNHLY, CDR2 FYNNEI. This CDR3 spans 15 amino acids. In DNA form, the CDR3 reads TGTGCCAGCAGTGGTCAGGTGGCAGCTGTAGATACGCAGTATTTT. This gives the protein CASSGQVAAVDTQYF.

This sequence joins TRBV5-1 and TRBJ1-1, with TRBD1 matching 9 bases. Germline trimming cut 5 bases from V and 2 bases from J; bases unmatched to any gene: 16. The CDR3 spans 18 residues. CDR1 SGHRS and CDR2 YFSETQ come from the germline V gene. CDR3 amino acids: CASSSITTGGGRNTEAFF. Here the CDR3 DNA reads TGCGCCAGCAGTTCTATAACAACAGGGGGCGGGAGAAACACTGAAGCTTTCTTT.

The gene calls are TRBV6-6 and TRBJ2-3; a weak D match, TRBD2 (7 bases). V lost 7 bases and J 3 bases, leaving 11 bases between the germline ends. This CDR3 region has 13 residues. CDR1 and CDR2 from the germline V gene are MNHNY and SVGAGI (reference sequence). In DNA, the CDR3 is TGTGCCAGCACCCGGGGGGCGACAGATACGCAGTATTTT. Its translation is CASTRGATDTQYF.

The chain has TRBV7-2 and TRBJ2-3; 9 nucleotides match TRBD2. The junction had 14 bases not matched to a gene; V was cut back by 1 base and J by 6 bases. The CDR3 sequence is 18 residues long. Germline CDR1 SGHTA, CDR2 FQGNSA. The CDR3 DNA reads TGTGCCAGCAGCTTAGTGGGAAGTCGTGGCGGGGGGGCGGATACGCAGTATTTT. Protein product: CASSLVGSRGGGADTQYF.

V gene TRBV14 combines with J gene TRBJ2-7; a weak D match, TRBD1 (6 bases). Between the trimmed V and J ends, which lost 0 bases and 3 bases, there was a span of 18 bases. Looked up from germline, CDR1 is SGHDN and CDR2 is FVKESK. This CDR3 is 17 amino acids long. The CDR3 here is CASSQEAGAHGFYEQYF. The CDR3 DNA sequence: TGTGCCAGCAGCCAAGAAGCAGGGGCGCATGGGTTCTACGAGCAGTACTTC.

This chain connects TRBV25-1 to TRBJ1-2; 11 nucleotides agree with TRBD1. The CDR3 consists of 17 residues. Germline assignment: CDR1 MGHDK and CDR2 SYGVNS. The J segment lost 6 bases and the V segment lost 1 base, leaving 10 bases of the junction unmatched. The CDR3 coding sequence is TGTGCCAGCAGTGAATGGGGGTCCAGGACAGGGGGCCATGGCTACACCTTC. As protein: CASSEWGSRTGGHGYTF.

The J gene is TRBJ1-1, the V gene TRBV7-2; TRBD1 aligns across 7 bases. Germline V gives CDR1 SGHTA, CDR2 FQGNSA. The CDR3 totals 16 residues. The junction had 8 bases not matched to a gene; V was cut back by 4 bases and J by 0 bases. The CDR3 DNA sequence: TGTGCCAGCAGCTCGAACAGGGGAGTCATGAACACTGAAGCTTTCTTT. Amino acids: CASSSNRGVMNTEAFF.

The V and J genes are TRBV3-1 (or the pseudogene TRBV3-2) and TRBJ2-7; 8 bases agree with TRBD1. Germline V lookup: CDR1 LGHDT, CDR2 YNNKEL (reference sequence). The CDR3 is made up of 12 amino acids. The V segment lost 4 bases and the J segment 9 bases; nucleotides outside the gene matches: 5. The CDR3 loop reads CASSPQGAGQYF. The CDR3 DNA is TGTGCCAGCAGCCCCCAGGGGGCGGGGCAGTACTTC.